The T cell receptor (beta chain) under discussion was sequenced for a study of blood T cell repertoires in COVID-19. Across the study: Donors in the United States, Italy and Spain gave samples during acute or convalescent COVID-19. T cells, B-cell-depleted T cells, or PBMCs provided the cDNA or gDNA that served as material.

Germline trimming cut 6 bases from V and 3 bases from J; bases unmatched to any gene: 4. CDR1 is LNHDA, CDR2 SQIVND, per germline (reference sequence). The CDR3 is made up of 13 amino acids. Assay: immunoSEQ multiplex PCR; the TCRdb copy retains only in-frame clones and omits some. The data hold almost 400,000 clones, with roughly nine tenths observed a single time. Assignments of participants to cohorts depended upon their own reported clinical history. Two negative PCRs, clearance, or symptom resolution had been documented for recovered Cohort 3 donors. J is TRBJ2-5 and V is TRBV19, with TRBD1 matching over 7 bases. The sequence derives from a woman aged 30 to 39 who had recovered from COVID-19. Input material: PBMCs or T cells enriched from blood (not recorded which). CDR3 in DNA: TGTGCCAGTAGCTACAGGGGAGAAGAGACCCAGTACTTC. Translation: CASSYRGEETQYF.